This T cell receptor (beta chain) was profiled in a study of PD-L1 blockade in urothelial cancer. Study-wide background: Patients' histories included 0 to 3 prior chemotherapy regimens. Blood was analyzed 3 weeks (second dose) and 6 weeks after treatment start. A median of about 140,000 T cells was found in the blood samples.

Assay used: immunoSEQ multiplex PCR; TCRdb lists only in-frame clones, some missing. The data show fewer than 85,000 clones, with 85% to 90% seen just once and about 11% held by the top ten. The time point denotes: peripheral blood 6 weeks after treatment start. The study collected 1 to 8 samples per patient, pretreatment and on-treatment. CDR3 length: 14 residues. Germline values: CDR1 SGHDN, CDR2 FVKESK. With 2 bases removed from V and 5 bases from J, the gap between germline ends came to 12 bases. This clonotype originated in a man aged 60 to 69 with urothelial cancer. The gene calls are TRBV14 and TRBJ2-5; possibly TRBD1 for D (5 bases). The specimen was PBMCs, collected around atezolizumab (anti-PD-L1) treatment. The DNA for the CDR3 is TGTGCCAGCAGCCAACTTTCAGGGAAGGAGACCCAGTACTTC. This sequence encodes CASSQLSGKETQYF.